This entry concerns a single T cell receptor (beta chain). Clones were sequenced by immunoSEQ multiplex PCR, and TCRdb holds only the in-frame ones, with some missing. This sample carries 45,000 to 65,000 clones, approximately 90% of them seen once, and the ten largest clones take approximately 3.8%. The data stem from a study of T cell changes during pregnancy in multiple sclerosis. There are 13 residues in the CDR3. Per germline, CDR1 MNHEY and CDR2 SMNVEV (reference sequence). V was pared by 6 bases and J by 4 bases, with 9 bases between. The material was peripheral blood, obtained after pregnancy. The TCR sequence derives from a female donor in good health, enrolled as a control in a pregnancy study. The chain links TRBV27 to TRBJ1-4; D is uncertain. DNA for the CDR3: TGTGCCAGCAGACGCAGGATTAATGAAAAACTGTTTTTT. It yields the protein CASRRRINEKLFF. The variable domain in full, completed from reference TRBV27 and TRBJ1-4, reads EAQVTQNPRYLITVTGKKLTVTCSQNMNHEYMSWYRQDPGLGLRQIYYSMNVEVTDKGDVPEGYKVSRKEKRNFPLILESPSPNQTSLYFCASRRRINEKLFFGSGTQLSVL.